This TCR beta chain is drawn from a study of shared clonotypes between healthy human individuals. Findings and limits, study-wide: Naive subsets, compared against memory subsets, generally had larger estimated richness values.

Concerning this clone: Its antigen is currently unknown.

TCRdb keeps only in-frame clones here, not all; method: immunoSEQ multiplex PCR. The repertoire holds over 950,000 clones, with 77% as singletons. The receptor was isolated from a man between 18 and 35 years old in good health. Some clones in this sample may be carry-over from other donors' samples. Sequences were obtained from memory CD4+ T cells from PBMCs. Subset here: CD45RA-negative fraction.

DNA of the CDR3: TGTGCCAGCAGCTCCCGGGACAGGGCAGATACGCAGTATTTT. Amino acids: CASSSRDRADTQYF. This chain links TRBV7-2 with TRBJ2-3, with 9 bases identical to TRBD1. The V gene's germline CDR1 is SGHTA and CDR2 FQGNSA. V was pared by 4 bases and J by 4 bases, with 3 bases of the junction left unmatched. This CDR3 is built from 14 residues.